This T cell receptor (beta chain) appears in the sequencing data of a study of graft-versus-host responses after intestinal transplantation. Turning to the study itself: Those transplanted obtained multivisceral, liver-intestinal, or isolated intestinal grafts.

Method: immunoSEQ multiplex PCR; TCRdb's copy keeps in-frame clones and lacks some. The sample holds around 19,000 clones, 35% to 40% seen once. The receptor's source is a human patient who was an organ donor for intestinal transplantation. The specimen comprised alloreactive CD4+ T cells from a mixed lymphocyte reaction culture, sampled before transplantation. Subset defined: CFSE-low proliferating T cells sorted from roughly six-day pre-transplant mixed lymphocyte reaction (GvH or HvG direction).

DNA for the CDR3: TGCGCCAGCAGCCAAAACGGGAATTCCTACAATGAGCAGTTCTTC. Translation: CASSQNGNSYNEQFF. V gene TRBV4-1 combines with J gene TRBJ2-1; maybe TRBD2 (5 bases). Germline CDR1 reads MGHRA; CDR2 reads YSYEKL. The germline V and J ends were trimmed by 2 bases and 1 base, with 9 bases remaining between them. The CDR3 sequence is 15 residues long.